The 2 T cell receptor beta chains listed next were all sequenced from one sample in a study of cytomegalovirus exposure and HLA in healthy donors. This PCR relied on a set of 60 Vbeta primers and 13 Jbeta primers. This table comes from immunoSEQ multiplex PCR, and its TCRdb copy is limited to in-frame clones, with some not included. In the table there are roughly 100,000 clones, 70% to 80% of which are singletons. The sequenced material came from PBMCs. The receptors come from a middle-aged man in good health and CMV-seronegative.

This clone was picked up one time. The chain recombines TRBV5-8 with TRBJ1-4, with D unresolved. V lost 0 bases and J 1 base, leaving 7 bases between the germline ends. Germline V CDR1 and CDR2: SGHTS, YDEGEE. The length of the CDR3 is 15 residues. CDR3: CASSLGAGTNEKLFF. The CDR3 coding sequence is TGTGCCAGCAGCTTGGGAGCGGGAACTAATGAAAAACTGTTTTTT.

This sequence joins TRBV9 and TRBJ2-5, with D possibly being TRBD2 (6 bases). Germline CDR1 and CDR2: SGDLS and YYNGEE. This CDR3 is 15 amino acids long. V was pared by 4 bases and J by 1 base, with 14 bases between. For the CDR3, the DNA is TGTGCCAGCAGCCCAAGTGGAGGGCCCCAAGAGACCCAGTACTTC. Its translation: CASSPSGGPQETQYF. Full variable domain (rest looked up from reference TRBV9 and TRBJ2-5): DSGVTQTPKHLITATGQRVTLRCSPRSGDLSVYWYQQSLDQGLQFLIQYYNGEERAKGNILERFSAQQFPDLHSELNLSSLELGDSALYFCASSPSGGPQETQYFGPGTRLLVL.